The clone carrying this T cell receptor (beta chain) was seen more than once but under ten times. Its antigen is as yet unknown. The data belong to a study of CD8 T cells in ankylosing spondylitis. The V end lost 6 bases, the J end lost 4 bases, and 16 bases lay between the germline ends. This CDR3 region has 15 residues. Germline V gene data show CDR1 as ENHRY and CDR2 as SYGVKD. MiXCR, run by TCRdb on the 5' RACE reads, gives a single entry per CDR3 protein. The sample records approximately 550,000 distinct CDR3 sequences, roughly 13% being singletons. The study's findings and limits: Apparently characteristic of ankylosing spondylitis blood was a TCR beta motif (fewer than ten highly homologous variants).

This clonotype originated in a male donor with ankylosing spondylitis. Material: blood, either unsorted or a sorted T cell fraction (not recorded which). This sequence joins TRBV10-3 and TRBJ2-1; TRBD2 is a possible D gene (6 bases). In DNA form, the CDR3 reads TGTGCCATCAGACGTGACTCCCGGGGGTACAATGAGCAGTTCTTC. Translating it yields CAIRRDSRGYNEQFF.